This T cell receptor beta chain emerged from a study of CD8 T cells in Susac syndrome. An input of roughly 0.5 to 1 ug of RNA was subjected to reverse transcription using random hexamers. TCRdb fed the immunoSEQ multiplex PCR reads into MiXCR, producing one record per CDR3 protein. The sample lists about 110,000 distinct CDR3 sequences, 90% to 96% occurring once. The trim removed 0 bases at V and 1 base at J, leaving 5 bases unmatched. This CDR3 is built from 16 residues. CDR1 and CDR2 from the germline V gene are GTSNPN and SVGIG (reference sequence). This TCR came from a human donor in good health. Sequenced: CD4+ T cells from PBMCs. V and J are TRBV30 and TRBJ2-1, with TRBD2 matching 8 bases. The CDR3 DNA reads TGTGCCTGGAGTGTAGGATTAGCGGGGTCCTACAATGAGCAGTTCTTC. Translating gives CAWSVGLAGSYNEQFF.